Sequencing of this TCR beta chain was carried out in a study of shared clonotypes between healthy human individuals. Method: immunoSEQ multiplex PCR; TCRdb's copy keeps in-frame clones and lacks some. The table includes 2 million to 2.5 million clones, over 85% detected once. Material for sequencing was naive CD4+ T cells from PBMCs. As to subset: CD45RA+ positively selected. This TCR came from a man aged 18 to 30 in good health. Some clones in this sample may be carry-over from other donors' samples.

DNA of the CDR3: TGTGCCAGCAGTCACCCGTGGGAAGCTTTCTTT. Its protein product is CASSHPWEAFF. The chain joins TRBV27 to TRBJ1-1, with no clear D. Germline V lookup: CDR1 MNHEY, CDR2 SMNVEV (reference sequence). Trimming shortened V by 5 bases and J by 8 bases, and 9 bases separated the two germline ends. CDR3 length: 11 amino acids.